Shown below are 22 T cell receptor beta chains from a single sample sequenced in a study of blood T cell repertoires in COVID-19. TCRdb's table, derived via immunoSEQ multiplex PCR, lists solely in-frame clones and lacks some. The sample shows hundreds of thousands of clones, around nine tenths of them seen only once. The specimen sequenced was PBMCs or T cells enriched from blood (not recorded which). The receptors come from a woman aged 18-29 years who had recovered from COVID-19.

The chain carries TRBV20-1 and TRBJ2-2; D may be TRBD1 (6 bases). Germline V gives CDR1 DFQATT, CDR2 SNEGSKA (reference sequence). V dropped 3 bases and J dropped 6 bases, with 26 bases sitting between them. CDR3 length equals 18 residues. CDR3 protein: CSASRGSTLLGLPGELFF. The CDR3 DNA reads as TGCAGTGCTAGTAGGGGGAGCACTCTCCTCGGCTTACCCGGGGAGCTGTTTTTT.

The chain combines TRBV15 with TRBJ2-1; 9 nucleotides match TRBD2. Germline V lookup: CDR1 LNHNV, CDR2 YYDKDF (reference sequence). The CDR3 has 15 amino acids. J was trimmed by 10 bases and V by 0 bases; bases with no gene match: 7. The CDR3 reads CATSRDSSGGREQFF. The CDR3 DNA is TGTGCCACCAGCAGAGATTCGAGCGGGGGGCGGGAGCAGTTCTTC.

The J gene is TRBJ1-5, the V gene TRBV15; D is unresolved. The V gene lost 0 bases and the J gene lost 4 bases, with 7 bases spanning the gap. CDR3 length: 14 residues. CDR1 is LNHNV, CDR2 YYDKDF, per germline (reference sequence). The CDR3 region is CATSRERGNQPQHF. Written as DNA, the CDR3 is TGTGCCACCAGCAGAGAGAGAGGAAATCAGCCCCAGCATTTT.

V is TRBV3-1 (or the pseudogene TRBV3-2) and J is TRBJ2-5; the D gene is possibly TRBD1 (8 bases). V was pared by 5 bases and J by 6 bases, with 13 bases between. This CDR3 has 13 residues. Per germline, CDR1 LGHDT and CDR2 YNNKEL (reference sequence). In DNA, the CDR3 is TGTGCCAGCAGCGCACAGGGGGGGAAGACCCAGTACTTC. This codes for CASSAQGGKTQYF.

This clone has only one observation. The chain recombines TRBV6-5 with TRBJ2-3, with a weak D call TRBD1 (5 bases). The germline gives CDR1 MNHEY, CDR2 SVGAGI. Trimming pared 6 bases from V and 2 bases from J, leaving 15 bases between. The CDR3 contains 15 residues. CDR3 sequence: CASSTPIGATDTQYF. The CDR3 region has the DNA TGTGCCAGCAGCACCCCTATAGGGGCCACAGATACGCAGTATTTT.

In nucleotides, the CDR3 is TGTGCCAGCAGCCAACTCCCCGGGTTCGTAGCTTTCTTT. This encodes CASSQLPGFVAFF. The chain employs TRBV3-1 (or the pseudogene TRBV3-2) and TRBJ1-1; D gene ambiguous. This CDR3 region has 13 residues. Germline CDR1 reads LGHDT; CDR2 reads YNNKEL (reference sequence). The V end lost 2 bases, the J end lost 10 bases, and 14 bases lay between the germline ends.

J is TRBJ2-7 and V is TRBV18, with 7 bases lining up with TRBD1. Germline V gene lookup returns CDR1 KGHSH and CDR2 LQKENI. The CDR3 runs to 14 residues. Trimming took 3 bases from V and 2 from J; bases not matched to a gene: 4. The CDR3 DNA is TGTGCCAGCTCACCCGGACAGGACCCCTACGAGCAGTACTTC. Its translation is CASSPGQDPYEQYF. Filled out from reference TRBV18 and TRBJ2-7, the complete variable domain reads NAGVMQNPRHLVRRRGQEARLRCSPMKGHSHVYWYRQLPEEGLKFMVYLQKENIIDESGMPKERFSAEFPKEGPSILRIQQVVRGDSAAYFCASSPGQDPYEQYFGPGTRLTVT.

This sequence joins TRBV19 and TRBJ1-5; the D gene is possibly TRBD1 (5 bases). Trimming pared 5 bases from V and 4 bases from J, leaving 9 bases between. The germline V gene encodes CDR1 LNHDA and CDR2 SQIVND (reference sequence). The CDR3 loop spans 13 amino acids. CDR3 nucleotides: TGTGCCAGTAGTCACCAGGGTAATCAGCCCCAGCATTTT. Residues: CASSHQGNQPQHF.

The CDR3 coding sequence is TGTGCCAGCAGCTTGAAGGTAGCGGGAGTGACAGATACGCAGTATTTT. Amino acid sequence: CASSLKVAGVTDTQYF. The chain carries TRBV5-4 and TRBJ2-3; 9 bases are a match to TRBD2. The CDR3 is made up of 16 amino acids. Unmatched junction bases numbered 6, after V lost 1 base and J lost 3 bases. In germline, CDR1 is SGHNT, CDR2 YYREEE (reference sequence). Full variable domain (remainder filled in from reference TRBV5-4 and TRBJ2-3): ETGVTQSPTHLIKTRGQQVTLRCSSQSGHNTVSWYQQALGQGPQFIFQYYREEENGRGNFPPRFSGLQFPNYSSELNVNALELDDSALYLCASSLKVAGVTDTQYFGPGTRLTVL.

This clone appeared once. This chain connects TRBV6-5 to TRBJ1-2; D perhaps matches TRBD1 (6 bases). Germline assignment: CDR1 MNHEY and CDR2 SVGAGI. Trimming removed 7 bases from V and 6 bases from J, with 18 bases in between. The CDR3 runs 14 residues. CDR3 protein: CASNKGRQADGYTF. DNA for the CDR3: TGTGCCAGCAATAAGGGGAGACAGGCGGATGGCTACACCTTC.

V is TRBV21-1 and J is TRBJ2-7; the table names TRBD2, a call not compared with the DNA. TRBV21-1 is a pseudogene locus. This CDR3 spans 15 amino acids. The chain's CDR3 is CASPPSGALSYEQYF. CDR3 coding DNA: TGTGCCAGCCCGCCAAGCGGGGCCCTCTCCTACGAGCAGTACTTC.

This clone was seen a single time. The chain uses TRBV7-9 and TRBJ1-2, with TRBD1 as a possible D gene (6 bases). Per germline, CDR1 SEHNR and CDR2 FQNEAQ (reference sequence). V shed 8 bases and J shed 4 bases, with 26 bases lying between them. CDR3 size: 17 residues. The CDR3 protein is CASDLLFTGHGVYGYTF. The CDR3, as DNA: TGTGCCAGCGACTTACTCTTCACAGGGCACGGAGTCTATGGCTACACCTTC.

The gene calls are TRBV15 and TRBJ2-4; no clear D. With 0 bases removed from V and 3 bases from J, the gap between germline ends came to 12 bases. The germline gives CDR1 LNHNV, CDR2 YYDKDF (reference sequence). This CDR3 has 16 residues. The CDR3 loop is CATSRDFGPDKNIQYF. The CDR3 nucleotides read TGTGCCACCAGCAGAGATTTTGGGCCAGACAAAAACATTCAGTACTTC.

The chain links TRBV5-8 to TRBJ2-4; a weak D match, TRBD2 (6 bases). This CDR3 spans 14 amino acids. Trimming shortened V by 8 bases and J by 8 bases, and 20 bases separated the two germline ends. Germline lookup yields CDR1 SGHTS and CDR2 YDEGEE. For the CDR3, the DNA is TGTGCCAGGGGAGGATCAAGCGTCGTGGACATTCAGTACTTC. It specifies CARGGSSVVDIQYF.

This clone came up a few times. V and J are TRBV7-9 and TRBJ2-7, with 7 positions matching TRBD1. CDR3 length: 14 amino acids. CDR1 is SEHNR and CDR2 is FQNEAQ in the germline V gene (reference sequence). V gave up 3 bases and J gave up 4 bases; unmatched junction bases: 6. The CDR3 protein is CASSLTGTAYEQYF. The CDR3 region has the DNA TGTGCCAGCAGCTTGACAGGGACGGCGTACGAGCAGTACTTC.

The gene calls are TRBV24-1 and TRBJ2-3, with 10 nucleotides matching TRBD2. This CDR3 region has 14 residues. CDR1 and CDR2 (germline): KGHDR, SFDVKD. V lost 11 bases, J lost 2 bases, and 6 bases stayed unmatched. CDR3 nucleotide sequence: TGTGCCAGTAGAAGCGGGAGGGACACAGATACGCAGTATTTT. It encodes CASRSGRDTDTQYF.

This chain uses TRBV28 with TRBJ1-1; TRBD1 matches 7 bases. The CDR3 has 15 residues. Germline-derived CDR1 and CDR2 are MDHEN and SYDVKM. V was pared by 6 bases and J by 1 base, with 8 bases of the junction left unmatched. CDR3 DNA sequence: TGTGCCAGCAGCACCCCAGCAGGGGGGAACACTGAAGCTTTCTTT. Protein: CASSTPAGGNTEAFF.

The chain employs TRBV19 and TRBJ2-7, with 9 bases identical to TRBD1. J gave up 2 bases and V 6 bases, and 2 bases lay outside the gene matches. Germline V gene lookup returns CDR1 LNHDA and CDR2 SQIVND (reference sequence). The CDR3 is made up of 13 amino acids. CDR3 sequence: CASRGQGAYEQYF. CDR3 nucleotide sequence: TGTGCCAGTAGGGGACAGGGAGCCTACGAGCAGTACTTC.

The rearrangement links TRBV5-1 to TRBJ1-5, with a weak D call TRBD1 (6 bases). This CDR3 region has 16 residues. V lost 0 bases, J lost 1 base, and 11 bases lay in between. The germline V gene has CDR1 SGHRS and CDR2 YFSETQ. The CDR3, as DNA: TGCGCCAGCAGCTTGGGGGTTGGGACAAGCAATCAGCCCCAGCATTTT. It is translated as CASSLGVGTSNQPQHF.

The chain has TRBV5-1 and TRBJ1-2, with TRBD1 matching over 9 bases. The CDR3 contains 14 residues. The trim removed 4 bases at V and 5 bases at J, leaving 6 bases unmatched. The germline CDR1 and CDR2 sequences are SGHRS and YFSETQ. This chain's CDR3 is CASSPDRGRYGYTF. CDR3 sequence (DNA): TGCGCCAGCAGCCCGGACAGGGGTAGATATGGCTACACCTTC.

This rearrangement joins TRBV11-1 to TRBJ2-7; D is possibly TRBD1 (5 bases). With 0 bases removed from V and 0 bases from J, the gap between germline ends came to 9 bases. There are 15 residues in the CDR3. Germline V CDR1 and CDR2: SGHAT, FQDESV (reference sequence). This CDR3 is CASSLAKGSSYEQYF. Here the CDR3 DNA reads TGTGCCAGCAGCTTAGCTAAGGGGTCCTCCTACGAGCAGTACTTC. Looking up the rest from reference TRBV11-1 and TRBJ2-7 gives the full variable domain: EAEVAQSPRYKITEKSQAVAFWCDPISGHATLYWYRQILGQGPELLVQFQDESVVDDSQLPKDRFSAERLKGVDSTLKIQPAELGDSAMYLCASSLAKGSSYEQYFGPGTRLTVT.

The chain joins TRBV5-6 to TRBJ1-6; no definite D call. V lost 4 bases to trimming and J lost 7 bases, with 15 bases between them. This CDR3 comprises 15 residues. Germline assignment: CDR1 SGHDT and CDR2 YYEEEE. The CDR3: CASSPGGGRNSPLHF. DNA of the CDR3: TGTGCCAGCAGCCCAGGCGGCGGGAGAAATTCACCCCTCCACTTT.